This is a list of T cell receptor beta chains from one sample in a study of shared clonotypes between healthy human individuals. The protocol was immunoSEQ multiplex PCR, while the TCRdb copy is restricted to in-frame clones and leaves out a portion. Among about 2 million clones listed, about 95% were seen once. Sample: naive CD8+ T cells sorted from blood. These receptors were collected from a man aged 18 to 29 in good health. CDR3s include the opening cysteine and the closing phenylalanine or tryptophan. D genes are given only for firm matches.

CDR3nt	CDR3aa	v_gene	j_gene	d_gene
TGTGCCAGCAGCTTTGCAGGGAATAACGAGCAGTACTTC	CASSFAGNNEQYF	TRBV7-9	TRBJ2-7	.
TGTGCCAGCAGCGTCGAGCTGAATGGCTACACCTTC	CASSVELNGYTF	TRBV5-6	TRBJ1-2	.
TGTGCCAGCAGTTTCACAGGGGAATTCCTCTACAATGAGCAGTTCTTC	CASSFTGEFLYNEQFF	TRBV6-5	TRBJ2-1	TRBD1
TGTGCCTGGAGTTTCGCCTCAGGGACTGAAGCTTTCTTT	CAWSFASGTEAFF	TRBV30	TRBJ1-1	.
TGTGCCAGCAGTTTGTTCTCAGGGGACACTGAAGCTTTCTTT	CASSLFSGDTEAFF	TRBV27	TRBJ1-1	.
TGTGCCAGCAGTGACCGTTACTCCTACGAGCAGTACTTC	CASSDRYSYEQYF	TRBV6-1	TRBJ2-7	.
TGTGCCAGCAGCTTTACCTTCTTTGTGGATGGCTACACCTTC	CASSFTFFVDGYTF	TRBV5-6	TRBJ1-2	.
TGTGCCAGCAGCCGCTACCCCCAGGGGGCGGAAGAGGGTCAGCCCCAGCATTTT	CASSRYPQGAEEGQPQHF	TRBV4-2	TRBJ1-5	TRBD1
TGTGCCAGCGCTATCGGGATTTCCTACGAGCAGTACTTC	CASAIGISYEQYF	TRBV6-5	TRBJ2-7	.
TGCGCCAGCAGCCAAGCGGACAGGGGATACGAGCAGTACTTC	CASSQADRGYEQYF	TRBV4-3	TRBJ2-7	TRBD1
TGTGCCAGCAGCTTAGTTATTAGCGGACAGGGATCCTACGAGCAGTACTTC	CASSLVISGQGSYEQYF	TRBV7-9	TRBJ2-7	TRBD1
TGTGCCAGCAGCTTAGGTTGGGATTACTCCTACGAGCAGTACTTC	CASSLGWDYSYEQYF	TRBV11-2	TRBJ2-7	.
TGTGCCAGCAGCTTAGACGGGGGCTGGAACACCGGGGAGCTGTTTTTT	CASSLDGGWNTGELFF	TRBV7-2	TRBJ2-2	.
TGCGCCAGCAGTGCAGGGTTGGTCTACGAGCAGTACTTC	CASSAGLVYEQYF	TRBV10-2	TRBJ2-7	.
TGTGCCAGCAGCCAATCACAGGTCGGGAAACTGTTTTTT	CASSQSQVGKLFF	TRBV16	TRBJ1-4	.
TGTGCCAGCAGCCTGGACAGTTACGAGCAGTACTTC	CASSLDSYEQYF	TRBV6-1	TRBJ2-7	.
TGTGCCAGCAGTTTTTACAGCTACGAGCAGTACTTC	CASSFYSYEQYF	TRBV27	TRBJ2-7	.
TGTGCCAGCAGTCCCCTAGAGGACGGGCAAATGAGCTACACCTTC	CASSPLEDGQMSYTF	TRBV27	TRBJ1-2	.
TGTGCCAGCAGTTACTCGATCGGTCTACCCAATCAGCCCCAGCATTTT	CASSYSIGLPNQPQHF	TRBV6-6	TRBJ1-5	.
TGTGCCAGCAGCCTACAGGGAGGCTCCTACAATGAGCAGTTCTTC	CASSLQGGSYNEQFF	TRBV13	TRBJ2-1	.
TGTGCCAGCAGCGTCGACTCCATGAACACTGAAGCTTTCTTT	CASSVDSMNTEAFF	TRBV9	TRBJ1-1	.
TGTGCCACCAGCCCCACAGGACACCAGAACACTGAAGCTTTCTTT	CATSPTGHQNTEAFF	TRBV15	TRBJ1-1	.